The 8 T cell receptor beta chains below all came from one sample that was sequenced in a study of shared clonotypes between healthy human individuals. Assay used: immunoSEQ multiplex PCR; TCRdb lists only in-frame clones, some missing. Of around 1.6 million clones in the sample, around 98% are singletons; the top ten hold around 0.45%. Sequencing was carried out using naive CD4+ T cells sorted from blood. Subset of the sample: CD45RA+ positively selected. The receptors were sampled from a man aged 30-40 years in good health.

The V call is TRBV11-2, the J call TRBJ2-1; perhaps TRBD1 as D (6 bases). The CDR3 is made up of 14 amino acids. V lost 8 bases and J lost 4, with 15 bases in between. The germline V gene has CDR1 SGHAT and CDR2 FQNNGV. The CDR3 region has the DNA TGTGCCAGCCTACGGACAGAGGTTTACAATGAGCAGTTCTTC. This encodes CASLRTEVYNEQFF. Filled out from reference TRBV11-2 and TRBJ2-1, the complete variable domain reads EAGVAQSPRYKIIEKRQSVAFWCNPISGHATLYWYQQILGQGPKLLIQFQNNGVVDDSQLPKDRFSAERLKGVDSTLKIQPAKLEDSAVYLCASLRTEVYNEQFFGPGTRLTVL.

This clone showed up just once. This sequence joins TRBV11-3 and TRBJ2-3; D call uncertain. This CDR3 comprises 13 residues. Germline CDR1 and CDR2: SGHNT and YENEEA. V was cut by 2 bases and J by 6 bases, with 9 bases left in between. CDR3 residues: CASSLTSRDTQYF. CDR3 in DNA: TGTGCCAGCAGCTTAACCAGCCGGGATACGCAGTATTTT.

This chain connects TRBV6-5 to TRBJ2-7, with 8 bases aligning to TRBD1. Unmatched junction bases numbered 9, after V lost 8 bases and J lost 6 bases. The CDR3 sequence is 13 residues long. CDR1 MNHEY and CDR2 SVGAGI come from the germline V gene. CDR3 nucleotide sequence: TGTGCCAGCCATACCGACAGGGGAGGCGAGCAGTACTTC. Protein: CASHTDRGGEQYF.

With regard to this clone: An end of the junction does not agree with germline; a read error may underlie this. V and J are TRBV15 and TRBJ2-1, with D possibly being TRBD2 (5 bases). The CDR3 extends over 18 amino acids. CDR1 is LNHNV, CDR2 YYDKDF, per germline (reference sequence). Written as DNA, the CDR3 is TGTGCCACCAGCCGAGACCTAAAGACGGGGAGCTCCTACAATGAGCAGTTCTTC. Protein: CATSRDLKTGSSYNEQFF.

The chain uses TRBV18 and TRBJ1-4; D not resolved. V was trimmed by 6 bases and J by 12 bases, leaving 17 bases between them. This CDR3 has 13 amino acids. Germline V gives CDR1 KGHSH, CDR2 LQKENI. In DNA, the CDR3 is TGTGCCAGCTCCCCTGCGATTGATGTGGAACTGTTTTTT. Its translation is CASSPAIDVELFF.

V gene TRBV29-1 combines with J gene TRBJ1-1; D possibly corresponds to TRBD1 (5 bases). CDR3 length: 15 amino acids. Germline assignment: CDR1 SQVTM and CDR2 ANQGSEA. V was shortened by 4 bases and J by 4 bases, with 19 bases between the two germline ends. CDR3 nucleotides: TGCAGCGTTGTGCGTAGTCAAGGGGTTTTCACTGAAGCTTTCTTT. Translation gives CSVVRSQGVFTEAFF. The full variable domain, in which reference TRBV29-1 and TRBJ1-1 provide the parts outside the CDR3, is SAVISQKPSRDICQRGTSLTIQCQVDSQVTMMFWYRQQPGQSLTLIATANQGSEATYESGFVIDKFPISRPNLTFSTLTVSNMSPEDSSIYLCSVVRSQGVFTEAFFGQGTRLTVV.

This chain joins TRBV6-1 and TRBJ2-1; D remains unclear. Germline V gives CDR1 MNHNS, CDR2 SASEGT. The CDR3 sequence is 14 residues long. Trimming stripped 1 base from V and 5 bases from J, with 9 bases between. CDR3 residues: CASSEGGSHNEQFF. In DNA form, the CDR3 reads TGTGCCAGCAGTGAAGGCGGCAGCCACAATGAGCAGTTCTTC.

This clone appeared once. The chain joins TRBV9 to TRBJ1-3; possible D gene TRBD1, 6 bases. Germline CDR1 and CDR2: SGDLS and YYNGEE. V lost 0 bases to trimming and J lost 0 bases, with 16 bases between them. This CDR3 region has 18 residues. The CDR3 protein is CASSVGAGQLLSGNTIYF. Written as DNA, the CDR3 is TGTGCCAGCAGCGTAGGCGCCGGACAGCTACTCTCTGGAAACACCATATATTTT.